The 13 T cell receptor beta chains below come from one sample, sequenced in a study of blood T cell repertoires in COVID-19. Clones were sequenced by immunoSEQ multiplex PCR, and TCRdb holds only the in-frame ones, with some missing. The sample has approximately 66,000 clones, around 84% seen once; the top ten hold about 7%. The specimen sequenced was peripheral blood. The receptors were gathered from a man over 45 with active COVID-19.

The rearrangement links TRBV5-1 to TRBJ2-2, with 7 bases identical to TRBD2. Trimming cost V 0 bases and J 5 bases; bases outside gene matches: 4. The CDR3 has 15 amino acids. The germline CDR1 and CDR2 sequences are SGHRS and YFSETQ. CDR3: CASSLGTGRTGELFF. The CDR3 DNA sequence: TGCGCCAGCAGCTTGGGGACCGGGAGGACCGGGGAGCTGTTTTTT.

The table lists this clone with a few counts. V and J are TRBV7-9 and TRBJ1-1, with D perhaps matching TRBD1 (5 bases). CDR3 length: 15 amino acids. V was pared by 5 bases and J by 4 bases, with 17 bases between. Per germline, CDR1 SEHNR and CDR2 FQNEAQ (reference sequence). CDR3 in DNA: TGTGCCAGCAGCGTTCGAGTGGCAGGGCCCACTGAAGCTTTCTTT. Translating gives CASSVRVAGPTEAFF.

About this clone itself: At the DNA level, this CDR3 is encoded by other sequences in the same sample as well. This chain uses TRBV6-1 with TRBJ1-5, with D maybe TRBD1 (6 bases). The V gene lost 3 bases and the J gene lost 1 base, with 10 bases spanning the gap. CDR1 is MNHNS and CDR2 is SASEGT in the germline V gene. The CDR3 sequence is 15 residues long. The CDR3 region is CASSDNRASNQPQHF. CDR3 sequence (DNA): TGTGCCAGCAGTGACAACAGGGCGAGCAATCAGCCCCAGCATTTT.

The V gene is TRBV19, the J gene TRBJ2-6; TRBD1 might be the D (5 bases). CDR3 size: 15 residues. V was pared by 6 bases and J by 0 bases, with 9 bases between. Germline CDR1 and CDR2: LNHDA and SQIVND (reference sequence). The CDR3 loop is CASRARGSGANVLTF. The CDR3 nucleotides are TGTGCCAGTAGGGCAAGGGGCTCTGGGGCCAACGTCCTGACTTTC.

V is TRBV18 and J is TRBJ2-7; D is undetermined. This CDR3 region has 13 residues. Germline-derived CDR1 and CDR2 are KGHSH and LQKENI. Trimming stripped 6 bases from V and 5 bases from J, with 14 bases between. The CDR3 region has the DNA TGTGCCAGCTCCCTCCTTGAGGTTGACGAGCAGTACGTC. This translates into CASSLLEVDEQYV.

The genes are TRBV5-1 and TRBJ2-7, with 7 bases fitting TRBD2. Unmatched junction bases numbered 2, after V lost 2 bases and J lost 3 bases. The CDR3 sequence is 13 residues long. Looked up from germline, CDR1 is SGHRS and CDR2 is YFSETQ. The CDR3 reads CASSLLAGYEQYF. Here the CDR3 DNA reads TGCGCCAGCAGCTTATTAGCGGGCTACGAGCAGTACTTC.

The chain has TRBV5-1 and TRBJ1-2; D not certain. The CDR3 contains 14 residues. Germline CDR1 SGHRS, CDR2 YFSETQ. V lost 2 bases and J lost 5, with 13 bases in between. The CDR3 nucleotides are TGCGCCAGCAGCTTAGGCGGAGCTATTTATGGCTACACCTTC. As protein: CASSLGGAIYGYTF. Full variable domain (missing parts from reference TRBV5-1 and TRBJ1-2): KAGVTQTPRYLIKTRGQQVTLSCSPISGHRSVSWYQQTPGQGLQFLFEYFSETQRNKGNFPGRFSGRQFSNSRSEMNVSTLELGDSALYLCASSLGGAIYGYTFGSGTRLTVV.

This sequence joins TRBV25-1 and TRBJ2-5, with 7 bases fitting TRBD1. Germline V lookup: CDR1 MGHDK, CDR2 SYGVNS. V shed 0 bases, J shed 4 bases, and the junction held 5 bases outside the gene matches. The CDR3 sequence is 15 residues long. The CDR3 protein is CASSEYGQVGETQYF. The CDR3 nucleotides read TGTGCCAGCAGTGAATACGGACAGGTCGGAGAGACCCAGTACTTC. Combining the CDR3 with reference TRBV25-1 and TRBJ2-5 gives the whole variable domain EADIYQTPRYLVIGTGKKITLECSQTMGHDKMYWYQQDPGMELHLIHYSYGVNSTEKGDLSSESTVSRIRTEHFPLTLESARPSHTSQYLCASSEYGQVGETQYFGPGTRLLVL.

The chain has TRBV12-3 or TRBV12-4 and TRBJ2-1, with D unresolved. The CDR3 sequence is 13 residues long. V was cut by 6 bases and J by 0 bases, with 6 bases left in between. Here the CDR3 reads CASRYSSYNEQFF. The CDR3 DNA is TGTGCCAGCAGATACAGCTCCTACAATGAGCAGTTCTTC.

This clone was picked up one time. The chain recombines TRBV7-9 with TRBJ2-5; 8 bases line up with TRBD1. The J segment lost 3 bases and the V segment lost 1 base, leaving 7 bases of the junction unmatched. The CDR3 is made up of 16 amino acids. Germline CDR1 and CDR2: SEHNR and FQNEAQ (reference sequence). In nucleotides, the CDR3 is TGTGCCAGCAGCTTAGTTGGTGGACAGGGAGAAGAGACCCAGTACTTC. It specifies CASSLVGGQGEETQYF.

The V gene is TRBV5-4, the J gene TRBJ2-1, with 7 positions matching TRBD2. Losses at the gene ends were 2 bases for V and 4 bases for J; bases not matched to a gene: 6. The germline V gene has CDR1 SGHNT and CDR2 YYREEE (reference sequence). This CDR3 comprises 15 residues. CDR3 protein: CASSFKAGTYNEQFF. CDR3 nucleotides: TGTGCCAGCAGCTTTAAAGCGGGAACTTACAATGAGCAGTTCTTC. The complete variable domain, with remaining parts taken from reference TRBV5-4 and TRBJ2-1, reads ETGVTQSPTHLIKTRGQQVTLRCSSQSGHNTVSWYQQALGQGPQFIFQYYREEENGRGNFPPRFSGLQFPNYSSELNVNALELDDSALYLCASSFKAGTYNEQFFGPGTRLTVL.

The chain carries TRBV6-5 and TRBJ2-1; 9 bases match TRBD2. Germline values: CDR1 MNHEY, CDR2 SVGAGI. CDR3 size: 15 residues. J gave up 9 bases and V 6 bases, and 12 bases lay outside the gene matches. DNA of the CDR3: TGTGCCAGCAGAGGTCTGGCGGGAGGGTTTAGTGAGCAGTTCTTC. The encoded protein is CASRGLAGGFSEQFF.

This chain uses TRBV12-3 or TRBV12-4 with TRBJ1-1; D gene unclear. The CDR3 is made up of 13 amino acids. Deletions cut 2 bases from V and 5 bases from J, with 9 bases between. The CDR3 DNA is TGTGCCAGCAGTTTAAACCAGGTTACTGAAGCTTTCTTT. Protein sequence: CASSLNQVTEAFF.